These T cell receptor beta chains were read from a single sample in a study of cytomegalovirus exposure and HLA in healthy donors. Generated by immunoSEQ multiplex PCR, the TCRdb table keeps only in-frame clones and is missing some. The sample yields some 130,000 clones, just under 80% seen once. Input material: PBMCs. Every receptor here comes from a man under 40 in good health. Each CDR3 is given with its conserved first and last residue. D genes are given only for firm matches. Size is omitted from some rows. Given values are once, few, many or a class for expanded clones.

J gene: TRBJ2-3
V gene: TRBV9
clone size: .
D gene: .
CDR3 protein: CASSVELALSTDTQYF
CDR3 DNA: TGTGCCAGCAGCGTAGAGCTAGCCCTTAGCACAGATACGCAGTATTTT

J gene: TRBJ2-5
V gene: TRBV19
clone size: .
D gene: .
CDR3 protein: CASSIDYAGTQETQYF
CDR3 DNA: TGTGCCAGTAGTATAGATTACGCGGGCACTCAAGAGACCCAGTACTTC

J gene: TRBJ1-3
V gene: TRBV30
clone size: .
D gene: .
CDR3 protein: CAWSVRHADTIYF
CDR3 DNA: TGTGCCTGGAGTGTACGTCATGCGGACACCATATATTTT

J gene: TRBJ2-2
V gene: TRBV29-1
clone size: .
D gene: .
CDR3 protein: CSALIENTGELFF
CDR3 DNA: TGCAGCGCCCTGATAGAGAACACCGGGGAGCTGTTTTTT

J gene: TRBJ1-5
V gene: TRBV6-6
clone size: once
D gene: TRBD1
CDR3 protein: CASRQGLKPQHF
CDR3 DNA: TGTGCCAGCAGACAGGGGTTGAAGCCCCAGCATTTT

J gene: TRBJ1-5
V gene: TRBV4-1
clone size: .
D gene: .
CDR3 protein: CASSPKVVSNQPQHF
CDR3 DNA: TGCGCCAGCAGCCCTAAAGTGGTTAGCAATCAGCCCCAGCATTTT

J gene: TRBJ2-1
V gene: TRBV5-6
clone size: few
D gene: .
CDR3 protein: CASSSTGAGYEQFF
CDR3 DNA: TGTGCCAGCAGCAGCACAGGAGCTGGGTATGAGCAGTTCTTC

J gene: TRBJ2-3
V gene: TRBV7-6
clone size: .
D gene: .
CDR3 protein: CASSRSPGLRTETQYF
CDR3 DNA: TGTGCCAGCAGCCGATCTCCGGGACTCCGGACGGAAACCCAGTATTTT

J gene: TRBJ1-2
V gene: TRBV28
clone size: once
D gene: TRBD1
CDR3 protein: CASRTGNYGYTF
CDR3 DNA: TGTGCCAGCAGGACAGGGAACTATGGCTACACCTTC

J gene: TRBJ1-5
V gene: TRBV6-1
clone size: few
D gene: .
CDR3 protein: CASTVEGKSNQPQHF
CDR3 DNA: TGTGCCAGCACTGTAGAGGGCAAGAGCAATCAGCCCCAGCATTTT

J gene: TRBJ2-1
V gene: TRBV7-2
clone size: few
D gene: TRBD1
CDR3 protein: CASSRGGTGGEQFF
CDR3 DNA: TGTGCCAGCAGCCGCGGGGGGACAGGGGGTGAGCAGTTCTTC